This entry features one TCR beta chain sequence. The antigen remains undetermined. This specimen belongs to a study of cytomegalovirus exposure and HLA in healthy donors. The study's findings and limits: By HLA locus, TCR association rates varied in a later analysis, with DRB1 showing the most and HLA-C the fewest. A few chains tied to CMV proved CMV antigen-specific in vitro. For presence/absence analyses, sequencing depth was assumed to be roughly uniform across donors.

CDR1 and CDR2 (germline): MNHNS, SASEGT. The V and J ends lost 8 bases and 9 bases, in that order; junction bases with no gene match: 10. CDR3 length: 14 amino acids. The PCR contained 60 Vbeta and 13 Jbeta primers. The protocol was immunoSEQ multiplex PCR, while the TCRdb copy is restricted to in-frame clones and leaves out a portion. The data contain approximately 160,000 clones, 75% to 90% of them singletons. The genes are TRBV6-1 and TRBJ2-1; 10 nucleotides line up with TRBD1. This clonotype was sampled from a human donor in good health. Sequencing input: PBMCs. CDR3 nucleotides: TGTGCCAGCCCCACCCGGGACAGGGGTGGTGAGCAGTTCTTC. This sequence encodes CASPTRDRGGEQFF.